This TCR beta chain derives from a study of T cell responses to AZD1222 COVID-19 vaccine. Comments on this clone: The target antigen is unknown.

Profiling relied on immunoSEQ multiplex PCR, and the TCRdb table lists in-frame clones only, not all of them. The sample includes roughly 190,000 clones, around 94% of them seen just once. CDR3 size: 13 residues. Germline V gene lookup returns CDR1 SGHTS and CDR2 YDEGEE. The germline V and J ends were trimmed by 3 bases and 6 bases, with 10 bases remaining between them. Broader study findings: Regions left unmutated in variants are reportedly the target of nearly half of spike-specific TCRs.

The chain is built from TRBV5-8 and TRBJ1-5; no firm D call. This clonotype was obtained from an adult who received the MenACWY meningococcal vaccine as a control. Specimen: peripheral blood, collected 28 days after the second dose of the MenACWY control vaccine. CDR3 protein: CASSSDWSQPQHF. The CDR3 DNA sequence: TGTGCCAGCAGCTCGGACTGGAGTCAGCCCCAGCATTTT.